The sequence of this T cell receptor beta chain was determined in a study of T cell responses to AZD1222 COVID-19 vaccine. Sequencing used immunoSEQ multiplex PCR; TCRdb keeps in-frame clones, though not all of them. The data hold roughly 120,000 clones, with approximately 85% observed a single time. The CDR3 has 15 amino acids. V dropped 5 bases and J dropped 3; count of bases not matched to a gene: 9. Germline V gives CDR1 MNHEY, CDR2 SVGEGT. This clone was recorded once. The antigen remains undetermined. Findings of the study overall: Dominant CD4 TCR responses targeted spike regions 160-218 and 743-854.

The clonotype comes from an adult in good health. Material: peripheral blood, obtained on day 0 of AZD1222 vaccination. The V gene is TRBV6-2 or TRBV6-3, the J gene TRBJ2-7; TRBD2 agrees at 8 bases. The CDR3 sequence: CASSQRAGARYEQYF. The CDR3 bases are TGTGCCAGCAGTCAACGAGCGGGAGCTCGCTACGAGCAGTACTTC.